The rows below give T cell receptor beta chains drawn from one sample of a study of read filtering for tumor transcriptome and immune sequencing. Via MiXCR, TCRdb re-called the reads, giving one row per CDR3 protein. This sample has over 55,000 distinct CDR3 sequences, with approximately 13% found just once. Input material: a population of CD138-negative cells sorted from bone marrow. These TCRs come from a donor over 35 with multiple myeloma. The CDR3 runs from the conserved cysteine through the conserved F or W. D genes are given only for firm matches. Clone size is shown for a subset of rows, as once, few, many or a class of expanded clone.

D: .; J: TRBJ1-1; size: many; V: TRBV7-9; DNA: TGTGCCAGCAGCTCAGGAGTCGGGGAATCTGAAGCTTTCTTT; CDR3: CASSSGVGESEAFF
D: TRBD1; J: TRBJ2-5; size: .; V: TRBV6-6; DNA: TGTGCCAGCAGTAAACCGGGACAGGGACAAGAGACCCAGTACTTC; CDR3: CASSKPGQGQETQYF
D: .; J: TRBJ1-3; size: .; V: TRBV29-1; DNA: TGCAGCGTTGAACAGGGGTTCTCTGGAAACACCATATATTTT; CDR3: CSVEQGFSGNTIYF
D: .; J: TRBJ2-2; size: few; V: TRBV7-9; DNA: TGTGCCAGCAGTTCCCCTCGCCGGAGGCTGAACACCGGGGAGCTGTTTTTT; CDR3: CASSSPRRRLNTGELFF
D: .; J: TRBJ2-1; size: many; V: TRBV27; DNA: TGTGCCAGCAGTCGTGGGGTGGCAGACAATGAGCAGTTCTTC; CDR3: CASSRGVADNEQFF
D: TRBD1; J: TRBJ1-1; size: few; V: TRBV7-9; DNA: TGTGCCAGCAGCTTGAGGTTCGGACAGGGAAAGGTGAGGGCCACTGAAGCTTTCTTT; CDR3: CASSLRFGQGKVRATEAFF
D: TRBD1; J: TRBJ1-1; size: many; V: TRBV6-5; DNA: TGTGCCAGCAGTCACGTGGACAGGGTCGAAGCTTTCTTT; CDR3: CASSHVDRVEAFF
D: TRBD2; J: TRBJ2-2; size: many; V: TRBV30; DNA: TGTGCCTGGAGTGTACTAGCGGGAGATAGCACCGGGGAGCTGTTTTTT; CDR3: CAWSVLAGDSTGELFF
D: .; J: TRBJ2-4; size: many; V: TRBV6-6; DNA: TGTGCCAGCACTATAGGGAGTTTAAGAGCCAAAAACATTCAGTACTTC; CDR3: CASTIGSLRAKNIQYF
D: .; J: TRBJ2-1; size: .; V: TRBV3-1; DNA: TGTGCCAGCAGCCAAGAAGGGGCAGGGAAGCAGTTCTTC; CDR3: CASSQEGAGKQFF
D: .; J: TRBJ1-2; size: few; V: TRBV29-1; DNA: TGCAGCGTCGGCAGCAACTATGGCTACACCTTC; CDR3: CSVGSNYGYTF
D: .; J: TRBJ2-7; size: many; V: TRBV7-2; DNA: TGTGCCAGCAGCTTGGGCGGGACCCAGTACGAGCAGTACTTC; CDR3: CASSLGGTQYEQYF
D: TRBD2; J: TRBJ2-1; size: many; V: TRBV6-1; DNA: TGTGCCAGCAGGGGGACTAGCGGGACTACCTACAATGAGCAGTTCTTC; CDR3: CASRGTSGTTYNEQFF
D: .; J: TRBJ2-1; size: many; V: TRBV5-1; DNA: TGCGCCAGCAGCTTGGAGGGCGGGACCTCCTACAATGAGCAGTTCTTC; CDR3: CASSLEGGTSYNEQFF
D: .; J: TRBJ1-1; size: .; V: TRBV4-3; DNA: TGCGCCAGCAGCCAGGTGGAGGGCACTGAAGCTTTCTTT; CDR3: CASSQVEGTEAFF
D: TRBD2; J: TRBJ2-3; size: many; V: TRBV6-5; DNA: TGTGCCAGCAGATTCGCGGGACTAGCGGGAGCTTCGACAGATACGCAGTATTTT; CDR3: CASRFAGLAGASTDTQYF
D: .; J: TRBJ2-7; size: .; V: TRBV4-1; DNA: TGCGCCAGTAGCCAAGTGGGCAAAGGGCAGTACTTC; CDR3: CASSQVGKGQYF
D: .; J: TRBJ1-1; size: many; V: TRBV5-1; DNA: TGCGCCAGCAGCGCGGCCACTGAAGCTTTCTTT; CDR3: CASSAATEAFF
D: .; J: TRBJ1-2; size: many; V: TRBV12-3/TRBV12-4; DNA: TGTGCCAGCGGTCCCTCCGGTATCGGCTACACCTTC; CDR3: CASGPSGIGYTF
D: .; J: TRBJ1-1; size: many; V: TRBV29-1; DNA: TGCAGCGTTATGGACCCTGAAGCTTTCTTT; CDR3: CSVMDPEAFF
D: TRBD1; J: TRBJ2-5; size: .; V: TRBV10-2; DNA: TGCGCCAGCAGTGATGGGACAGGGGGAGAGACCCAGTACTTC; CDR3: CASSDGTGGETQYF
D: TRBD1; J: TRBJ1-6; size: few; V: TRBV6-5; DNA: TGTGCCACCAACCCTACCGGGACAGGGGCCCAGTTTCCCCTCCACTTT; CDR3: CATNPTGTGAQFPLHF